This T cell receptor beta chain was documented in a study of T cell responses to AZD1222 COVID-19 vaccine. The CDR3 totals 12 residues. In germline, CDR1 is GTSNPN, CDR2 SVGIG (reference sequence). Trimming shortened V by 8 bases and J by 5 bases, and 16 bases separated the two germline ends. Clones were sequenced by immunoSEQ multiplex PCR, and TCRdb holds only the in-frame ones, with some missing. The data show about 110,000 clones, less than 95% seen once. This rearrangement joins TRBV30 to TRBJ2-7; no clear D gene. This material consisted of peripheral blood, taken 28 days after the second AZD1222 dose. The receptor was isolated from an adult who received the AZD1222 COVID-19 vaccine. The CDR3 loop is CATTQVGNEQYF. In DNA, the CDR3 is TGTGCCACCACACAAGTGGGCAACGAGCAGTACTTC. Drawing the rest from reference TRBV30 and TRBJ2-7, the complete variable domain is SQTIHQWPATLVQPVGSPLSLECTVEGTSNPNLYWYRQAAGRGLQLLFYSVGIGQISSEVPQNLSASRPQDRQFILSSKKLLLSDSGFYLCATTQVGNEQYFGPGTRLTVT.